The 13 T cell receptor beta chains listed next were all sequenced from one sample in a study of T cell clonality in common variable immunodeficiency. Their antigens are not known. The study's findings and limits: In common variable immunodeficiency, TCR beta chains reportedly carried fewer deletions and N-nucleotide insertions.

Sequencing used immunoSEQ multiplex PCR; TCRdb keeps in-frame clones, though not all of them. This repertoire holds fewer than 12,000 clones, and none appear only once. The sequenced material came from peripheral blood mononuclear cells. The receptors were gathered from a human donor with common variable immunodeficiency.

By frequency in the sample, this clone is large. The CDR3 end is not reached by the read, which stops 3 residues before it; the germline J gene fills it in. The chain recombines TRBV20-1 with TRBJ1-2; a weak D match, TRBD1 (6 bases). The CDR3 length is 12 residues. Germline CDR1 reads DFQATT; CDR2 reads SNEGSKA (reference sequence). CDR3 sequence reads: CSAMGGAEGYTF. The covered CDR3 bases are TGCAGTGCGATGGGGGGGGCGGAAGGC.

This clone occurred a few times. The missing CDR3 end, 3 residues past where the read stops, is filled in from the germline J gene. The chain combines TRBV7-9 with TRBJ1-1; no reliable D call. Per germline, CDR1 SEHNR and CDR2 FQNEAQ (reference sequence). This CDR3 has 13 residues. Deletions cut 6 bases from V and 4 bases from J, with 12 bases between. Partial CDR3 DNA: TGTGCCAGCAGTCGGGCGGGCGGCACTGAA. Protein sequence: CASSRAGGTE. The CDR3 as a whole reads CASSRAGGTEAFF. The full variable domain, rest sourced from reference TRBV7-9 and TRBJ1-1, is DTGVSQNPRHKITKRGQNVTFRCDPISEHNRLYWYRQTLGQGPEFLTYFQNEAQLEKSRLLSDRFSAERPKGSFSTLEIQRTEQGDSAMYLCASSRAGGTEAFFGQGTRLTVV.

In its sample, this clone was seen a few times. The CDR3 extends 3 residues past the end of the read, so its final part is completed from the germline J gene. The V gene is TRBV6-2 or TRBV6-3, the J gene TRBJ2-4, with 10 bases lining up with TRBD2. V was pared by 8 bases and J by 4 bases, with 5 bases of the junction left unmatched. Germline CDR1 and CDR2: MNHEY and SVGEGT. This CDR3 region has 14 residues. The chain's CDR3 is CASRPLAGKNIQYF. CDR3 bases read: TGTGCCAGCCGCCCACTAGCGGGAAAAAACATT.

This clone occurred a few times. Read data end 3 residues before the CDR3 end; the end is taken from the germline J gene. The sample has other DNA sequences that encode this CDR3 too. The chain couples TRBV19 to TRBJ1-2; a weak D match, TRBD1 (5 bases). The CDR3 loop spans 14 amino acids. CDR1 is LNHDA and CDR2 is SQIVND in the germline V gene (reference sequence). V was pared by 5 bases and J by 4 bases, with 14 bases between. CDR3: CASSGGASSYGYTF. The DNA read from the CDR3 is TGTGCCAGTAGTGGCGGGGCTTCGTCCTATGGC.

Concerning this clone itself: Read sequence stops 3 residues before the CDR3 end, and the germline J gene provides the missing end. The chain uses TRBV7-9 and TRBJ2-1; 7 bases are shared with TRBD2. V shed 5 bases, J shed 2 bases, and the junction held 0 bases outside the gene matches. The CDR3 loop spans 13 amino acids. Germline V gene data show CDR1 as SEHNR and CDR2 as FQNEAQ (reference sequence). The CDR3 bases that were read are TGTGCCAGCAGCGGGGGGGCCTACAATGAG. Its translation is CASSGGAYNE. The entire CDR3 protein is CASSGGAYNEQFF.

This clone was counted between two and nine times. Read coverage stops 3 residues before the CDR3 terminus; the germline J gene supplies the remainder. The rearrangement links TRBV18 to TRBJ2-1; D might be TRBD2 (6 bases). This CDR3 comprises 15 residues. Trimming took off 3 bases at V and 4 bases at J, with 13 bases between the two ends. CDR1 KGHSH and CDR2 LQKENI come from the germline V gene. CDR3 DNA (partial): TGTGCCAGCTCACCGGTAGCGGAGGGGTACAATGAG. Translated, it gives CASSPVAEGYNE. The complete CDR3 sequence is CASSPVAEGYNEQFF.

This clone was counted between two and nine times. The sequenced fragment ends 3 residues before the CDR3 boundary, so the rest is inferred from the germline J gene. The V call is TRBV7-3, the J call TRBJ2-1; TRBD1 agrees at 8 bases. The CDR3 runs 14 residues. Looked up from germline, CDR1 is SGHTA and CDR2 is FQGTGA. Germline trimming cut 5 bases from V and 8 bases from J; bases unmatched to any gene: 8. CDR3 residues: CASSTRTGSHEQFF. The covered CDR3 bases are TGTGCCAGCAGCACCCGGACAGGGTCCCATGAG.

This clone was detected only a few times. From the germline J gene comes the end of the CDR3, since the read stops 3 residues before it. The chain employs TRBV18 and TRBJ2-5; D is unresolved. Between the trimmed V and J ends, which lost 6 bases and 5 bases, there was a span of 10 bases. Germline V CDR1 and CDR2: KGHSH, LQKENI. This CDR3 spans 12 amino acids. The CDR3 sequence: CASSKRRETQYF. The part of the CDR3 DNA that was read is TGTGCCAGCTCCAAGCGTAGGGAGACC.

Points on this clone: The CDR3 end falls 3 residues outside the read, so it is completed with the germline J gene. The J gene is TRBJ2-7, the V gene TRBV11-1; 7 bases line up with TRBD1. The J segment lost 3 bases and the V segment lost 5 bases, leaving 4 bases of the junction unmatched. Germline V gene lookup returns CDR1 SGHAT and CDR2 FQDESV (reference sequence). The CDR3 length is 13 residues. The sequenced CDR3 bases are TGTGCCAGCAGCGTAGGACAGGTCTACGAG. Residues: CASSVGQVYE. The CDR3 in its entirety is CASSVGQVYEQYF.

Within the sample, this clone is medium-sized. The observed sequence ends 3 residues before the CDR3 terminus, with the missing tail filled in from the germline J gene. The genes are TRBV18 and TRBJ2-6; 7 nucleotides match TRBD1. There are 17 residues in the CDR3. Germline CDR1 reads KGHSH; CDR2 reads LQKENI. Unmatched junction bases numbered 6, after V lost 3 bases and J lost 1 base. The sequenced part of the CDR3 DNA is TGTGCCAGCTCACCGCTGGGACAGAGTTCTGGGGCCAACGTC. Translated: CASSPLGQSSGANV. The full CDR3 sequence reads CASSPLGQSSGANVLTF.

A word on this clone: Coverage ceases 3 residues before the CDR3 finishes, and the germline J gene fills in the end. The rearrangement uses TRBV6-2 or TRBV6-3 and TRBJ1-5; the D is unclear. The CDR3 length is 13 residues. Germline CDR1 reads MNHEY; CDR2 reads SVGEGT. Trimming removed 5 bases at V and 5 bases at J, with 10 bases between. CDR3 bases read: TGTGCCAGCAGTCGTGTCTTGTATCAGCCC. Translated: CASSRVLYQP. The CDR3 in full is CASSRVLYQPQHF.

About this clone itself: The CDR3 end is not reached by the read, which stops 3 residues before it; the germline J gene fills it in. The chain uses TRBV7-9 and TRBJ2-2; a possible D gene is TRBD2 (6 bases). Germline CDR1 is SEHNR and CDR2 is FQNEAQ (reference sequence). V was pared by 3 bases and J by 0 bases, with 8 bases between. This CDR3 spans 15 amino acids. CDR3 sequence: CASSLAGSNTGELFF. CDR3 bases read: TGTGCCAGCAGCTTGGCGGGGTCGAACACCGGGGAG. The complete variable domain, with remaining parts taken from reference TRBV7-9 and TRBJ2-2, reads DTGVSQNPRHKITKRGQNVTFRCDPISEHNRLYWYRQTLGQGPEFLTYFQNEAQLEKSRLLSDRFSAERPKGSFSTLEIQRTEQGDSAMYLCASSLAGSNTGELFFGEGSRLTVL.

As concerns this clone: The sequenced fragment ends 3 residues before the CDR3 boundary, so the rest is inferred from the germline J gene. The chain links TRBV2 to TRBJ2-3, with 7 bases that match TRBD2. The CDR3 is 14 amino acids. V was pared by 6 bases and J by 3 bases, with 6 bases of the junction left unmatched. Germline V gene sequence: CDR1 SNHLY, CDR2 FYNNEI. The CDR3 region is CASRGLAATDTQYF. CDR3 DNA, as far as it was read: TGTGCCAGCAGGGGGCTAGCGGCAACAGATACG. Combining the CDR3 with reference TRBV2 and TRBJ2-3 gives the whole variable domain EPEVTQTPSHQVTQMGQEVILRCVPISNHLYFYWYRQILGQKVEFLVSFYNNEISEKSEIFDDQFSVERPDGSNFTLKIRSTKLEDSAMYFCASRGLAATDTQYFGPGTRLTVL.